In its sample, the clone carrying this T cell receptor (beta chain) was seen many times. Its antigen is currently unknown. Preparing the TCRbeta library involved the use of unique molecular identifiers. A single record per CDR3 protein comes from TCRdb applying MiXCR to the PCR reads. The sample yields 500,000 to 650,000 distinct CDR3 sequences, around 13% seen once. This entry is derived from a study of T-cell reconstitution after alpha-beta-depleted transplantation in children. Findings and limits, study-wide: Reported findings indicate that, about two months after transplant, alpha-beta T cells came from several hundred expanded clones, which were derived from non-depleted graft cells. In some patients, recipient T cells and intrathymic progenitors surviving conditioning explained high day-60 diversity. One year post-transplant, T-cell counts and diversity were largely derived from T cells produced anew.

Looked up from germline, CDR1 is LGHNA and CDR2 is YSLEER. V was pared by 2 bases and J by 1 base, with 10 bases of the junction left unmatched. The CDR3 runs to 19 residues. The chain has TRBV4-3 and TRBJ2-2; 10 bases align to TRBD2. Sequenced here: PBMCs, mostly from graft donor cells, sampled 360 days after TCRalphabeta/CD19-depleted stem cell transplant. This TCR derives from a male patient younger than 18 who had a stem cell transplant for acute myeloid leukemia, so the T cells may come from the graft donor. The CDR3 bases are TGCGCCAGCAGCCAATTTCCTAGCGGGAGCGGGGGGAACACCGGGGAGCTGTTTTTT. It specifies CASSQFPSGSGGNTGELFF.